This T cell receptor beta chain came from a study of shared clonotypes between healthy human individuals. Profiling relied on immunoSEQ multiplex PCR, and the TCRdb table lists in-frame clones only, not all of them. The table lists about 980,000 clones, roughly 72% of them singletons. CDR1 is MNHNY and CDR2 is SVGAGI in the germline V gene (reference sequence). With V trimmed by 5 bases and J by 8 bases, 8 bases remained unmatched. The CDR3 covers 14 residues. The genes are TRBV6-6 and TRBJ1-4; 7 bases map to TRBD1. The sample was memory CD4+ T cells sorted from blood. The subset is: CD45RA-negative fraction. This receptor was obtained from a man younger than 30 in good health. CDR3 sequence: CASSHGSRGEKLFF. The CDR3, as DNA: TGTGCCAGCAGTCACGGGAGCAGGGGGGAAAAACTGTTTTTT.